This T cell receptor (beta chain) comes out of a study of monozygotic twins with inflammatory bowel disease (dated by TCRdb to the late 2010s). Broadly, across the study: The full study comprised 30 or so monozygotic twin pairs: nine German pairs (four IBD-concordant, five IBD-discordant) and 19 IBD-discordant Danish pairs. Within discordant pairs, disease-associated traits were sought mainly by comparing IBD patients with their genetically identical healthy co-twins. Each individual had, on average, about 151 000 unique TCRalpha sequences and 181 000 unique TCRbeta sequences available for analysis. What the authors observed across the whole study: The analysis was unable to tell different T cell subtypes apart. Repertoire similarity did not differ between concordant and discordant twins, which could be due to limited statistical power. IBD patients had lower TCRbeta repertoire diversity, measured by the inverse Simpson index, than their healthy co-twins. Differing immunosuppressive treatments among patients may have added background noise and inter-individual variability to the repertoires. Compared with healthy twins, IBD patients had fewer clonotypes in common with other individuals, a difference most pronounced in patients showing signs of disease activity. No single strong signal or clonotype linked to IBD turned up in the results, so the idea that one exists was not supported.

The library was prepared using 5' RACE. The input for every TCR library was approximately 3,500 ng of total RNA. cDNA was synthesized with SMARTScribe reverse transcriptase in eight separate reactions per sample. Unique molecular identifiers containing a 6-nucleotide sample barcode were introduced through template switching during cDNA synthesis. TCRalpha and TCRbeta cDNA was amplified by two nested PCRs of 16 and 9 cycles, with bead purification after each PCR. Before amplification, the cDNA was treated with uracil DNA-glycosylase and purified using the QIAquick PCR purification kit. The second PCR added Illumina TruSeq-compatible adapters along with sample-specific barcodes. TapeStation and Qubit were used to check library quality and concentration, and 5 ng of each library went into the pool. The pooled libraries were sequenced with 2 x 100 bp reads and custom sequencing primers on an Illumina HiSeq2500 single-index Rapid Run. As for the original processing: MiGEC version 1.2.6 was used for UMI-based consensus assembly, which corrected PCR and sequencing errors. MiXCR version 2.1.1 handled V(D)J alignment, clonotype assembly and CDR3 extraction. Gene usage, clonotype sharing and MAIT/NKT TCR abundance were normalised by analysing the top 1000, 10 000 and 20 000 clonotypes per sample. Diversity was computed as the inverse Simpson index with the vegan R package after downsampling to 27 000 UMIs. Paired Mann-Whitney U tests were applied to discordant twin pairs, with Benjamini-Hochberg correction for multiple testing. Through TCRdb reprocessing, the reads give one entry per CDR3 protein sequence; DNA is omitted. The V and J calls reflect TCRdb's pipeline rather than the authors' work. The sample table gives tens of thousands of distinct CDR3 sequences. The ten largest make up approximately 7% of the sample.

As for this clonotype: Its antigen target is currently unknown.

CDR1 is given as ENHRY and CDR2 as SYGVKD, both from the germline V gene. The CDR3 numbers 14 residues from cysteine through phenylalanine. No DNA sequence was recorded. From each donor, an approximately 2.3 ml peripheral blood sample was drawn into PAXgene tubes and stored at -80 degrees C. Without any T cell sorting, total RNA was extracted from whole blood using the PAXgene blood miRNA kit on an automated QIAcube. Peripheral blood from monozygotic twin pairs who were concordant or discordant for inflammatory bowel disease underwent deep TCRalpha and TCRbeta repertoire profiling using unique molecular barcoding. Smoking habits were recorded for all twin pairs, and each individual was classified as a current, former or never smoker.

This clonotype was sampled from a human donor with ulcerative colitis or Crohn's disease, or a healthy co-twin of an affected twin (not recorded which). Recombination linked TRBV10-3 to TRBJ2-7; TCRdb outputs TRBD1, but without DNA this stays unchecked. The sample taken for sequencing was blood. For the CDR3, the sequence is CAISESEEGAEQYF.